The entry below gives a single T cell receptor beta chain sequence along with its context. This clonotype was seen once. The specificity of this receptor is unknown. The sample holds no much larger clone one base away, and base qualities are not on file. Donors were 40 or so systemically healthy Caucasian individuals from Russia aged roughly 6 to 95 years. Each donor gave 8 to 10 milliliters of peripheral blood, drawn into EDTA-treated Vacutainer tubes. Ficoll-Paque density-gradient centrifugation was used to isolate PBMCs, with at least 7 million per sample. Trizol reagent was used to extract total RNA from PBMCs, with at least 6 micrograms per sample. For every donor, flow cytometry on a PBMC aliquot measured the percentage of naive CD45RAhigh/CD27high T cells. The library was generated by 5' RACE. The listed sequencing device is Illumina HiSeq 2500. The second PCR ran for about 7 to 11 cycles and used a J-beta primer mix along with a sample-barcoded 5' primer. A unique molecular identifier was introduced onto each TCR beta cDNA molecule by a template-switch 5' adaptor carrying 12 random nucleotides. At least 2.5 million CDR3-containing paired-end reads were obtained from each sample. First-strand cDNA synthesis was performed from all RNA using the Mint cDNA synthesis kit, with priming by a TRBC-specific oligonucleotide. After uracil-DNA glycosylase treatment, a first 18-cycle PCR used universal primers M1SS and BC2_uni_R on all cDNA. The paper's data handling went like this. For normalization, 1 million high-quality reads, each with a distinct molecular identifier, were randomly selected from each sample. Reads with shared molecular identifiers were discarded instead of being binned into consensus sequences. MiTCR, with a Q25 quality threshold and the strictest error-elimination algorithm, was used for CDR3 identification, clonotype clustering and error correction. A nonparametric unseen species model with Euler transformation was used to estimate lower-bound total TCR beta diversity. TCRdb reanalyzed the raw reads on its own, using fastp at Q25 for trimming and MiXCR for clone calling, and kept in-frame beta chains. When rows share a CDR3 protein, they turn into one entry using the most common DNA and genes. The V and J calls here are based on TCRdb, not the publication. Within this sample are about 1.4 million distinct CDR3 sequences, with approximately 59% of them counted one time only. Clones ranked in the top ten supply under 8.5% of the sample.

The source of the sample is a study of blood T cells in healthy people across ages (dated by TCRdb to between 2014 and 2016). Describing the broader study: In model experiments, roughly one uniquely barcoded TCR beta cDNA molecule per two T cells was captured by template switching. The study measured age-related changes in TCR beta repertoire diversity using deep sequencing normalized with unique cDNA molecular identifiers. The donors were divided into four age groups: young (average roughly 15 years), middle-aged (about 40), aged (about 62) and long-lived (more than 75). To avoid experimental bias, donors of different ages were spread randomly across the sequencing lanes. Using the same blood draw, the study looked at two additional independent replicas of 1 million unique cDNA reads for two donors, one aged 18 to 30 and the other aged 80 or older.

There are 17 amino acids in the CDR3, from cysteine to phenylalanine inclusive. Only the CDR3 part of the read is kept: 51 bases, read in frame from the first base. V is reduced by 4 bases and J by 3 bases, leaving a spacing of 21 bases between them. As encoded in the germline V gene (reference sequence), CDR1 is LGHDT while CDR2 is YNNKEL. Points the paper makes about the study in general: As age increased, observed TCR beta diversity per million T cells dropped in a roughly linear way, and a significant reduction was already evident by age 40. Estimates of total diversity based on one million sequenced T cells were considered lower bounds and underestimates. Because donor CMV infection status was unknown, age-related changes in expanded clonotypes were potentially confounded. Because profiling used bulk unsorted PBMCs, naive and antigen-experienced compartments could not be compared conclusively. The percentage of naive T cells measured by flow cytometry correlated strongly with observed TCR beta diversity. Compared with the aged group, the long-lived group had more naive CD4+ T cells, fewer expanded clones and increased TCR diversity, a pattern suggesting age selection.

This TCR derives from a man aged 18 to 29 in good health. The sample taken for sequencing was blood. In this chain, TRBV3-1 is recombined with TRBJ2-5; the D segment could be TRBD2, given 6 matching bases. The DNA is as follows: TGTGCCAGCAGCCTTGGGGCCGCGGGGTTGGCTGAAGAGACCCAGTACTTC. Its coded protein is CASSLGAAGLAEETQYF.